This is a list of T cell receptor beta chains from one sample in a study of blood T cell repertoires in COVID-19. Some clones are missing from TCRdb's copy, which holds only in-frame ones; the method was immunoSEQ multiplex PCR. The sample has over 200,000 clones, just over 85% seen once. The sample was PBMCs or T cells enriched from blood (not recorded which). These receptors all come from a man aged 18 to 30 who had recovered from COVID-19. The CDR3 runs from the conserved cysteine through the conserved F or W. The order of the fields is D gene, V gene, clone size, J gene, CDR3 DNA, CDR3 protein. The D gene is left open where the match is weak. Clone size appears in some rows only: once, few, many, or a class for an expanded clone.

.	TRBV3-1/TRBV3-2	.	TRBJ2-7	TGTGCCAGCCCCAACTTCTACGAGCAGTACTTC	CASPNFYEQYF
.	TRBV5-4	.	TRBJ1-1	TGTGCCAGCAGCTTGGAAACCGGGAGTACTGAAGCTTTCTTT	CASSLETGSTEAFF
.	TRBV5-6	.	TRBJ1-1	TGTGCCAGCAGCTTCTGGGGGGAGGACACTGAAGCTTTCTTT	CASSFWGEDTEAFF
TRBD1	TRBV7-9	once	TRBJ1-4	TGTGCCAGCAGCTTGAATCCCGGGACAGGAGAGGAAAAACTGTTTTTT	CASSLNPGTGEEKLFF
TRBD1	TRBV7-9	.	TRBJ1-2	TGTGCCAGCAGCTCGGGGACAGCCTATGGCTACACCTTC	CASSSGTAYGYTF
TRBD1	TRBV27	.	TRBJ1-6	TGTGCCAGCAGCCGCGGACAGGGTGGGTCCTATAATTCACCCCTCCACTTT	CASSRGQGGSYNSPLHF
.	TRBV6-5	.	TRBJ2-1	TGTGCCAGCAGTTTTTCGGGAGACGCCTACAATGAGCAGTTCTTC	CASSFSGDAYNEQFF
.	TRBV19	.	TRBJ2-3	TGTGCCAGTAGTATAGGGGCTGGGGGAGGCCCCGATACGCAGTATTTT	CASSIGAGGGPDTQYF
TRBD2	TRBV18	.	TRBJ2-5	TGTGCCAGCTCATCTAACGGACTAGTTGAGACCCAGTACTTC	CASSSNGLVETQYF
TRBD1	TRBV6-2/TRBV6-3	.	TRBJ1-5	TGTGCCAGCAGTTACGGGGACAGGGGGAGTAGCAATCAGCCCCAGCATTTT	CASSYGDRGSSNQPQHF
TRBD1	TRBV28	.	TRBJ1-5	TGTGCCAGCAGTTTAATAGACAGGGAAAATCAGCCCCAGCATTTT	CASSLIDRENQPQHF
.	TRBV2	.	TRBJ2-2	TGTGCCAGCACCCCTAGGGGCGGGGAGCTGTTTTTT	CASTPRGGELFF
.	TRBV27	once	TRBJ1-5	TGTGCCAGCAGTCAGGCGAATCAGCCCCAGCATTTT	CASSQANQPQHF
.	TRBV6-5	.	TRBJ2-7	TGTGCCAGCAGTTACTCGACAGGAAACGAGCAGTACTTC	CASSYSTGNEQYF
.	TRBV9	.	TRBJ2-5	TGTGCCAGCAGCGGAGGAGCGGTCCAAGAGACCCAGTACTTC	CASSGGAVQETQYF
.	TRBV7-9	.	TRBJ1-4	TGTGCCAGCAGCTTAGGAATCGGGGAGGCGGGCCGCGAAAAACTGTTTTTT	CASSLGIGEAGREKLFF
.	TRBV24-1	once	TRBJ1-1	TGTGCCACCAGTGATTTGGGGGAGACCACTGAAGCTTTCTTT	CATSDLGETTEAFF
.	TRBV4-1	.	TRBJ1-1	TGCGCCAGCAGCCAAGATGGCGGAGCGAACACTGAAGCTTTCTTT	CASSQDGGANTEAFF
.	TRBV19	.	TRBJ1-2	TGTGCCAGTAGTATATCTCCCGAGGGCGCCTATGGCTACACCTTC	CASSISPEGAYGYTF
.	TRBV12-3/TRBV12-4	.	TRBJ2-5	TGTGCCAGCCGAGGGGGACAAGAGACCCAGTACTTC	CASRGGQETQYF
.	TRBV10-2	.	TRBJ2-7	TGCGCCAGCACACGAAACCCGGTCTACGAGCAGTACTTC	CASTRNPVYEQYF
.	TRBV4-1	.	TRBJ2-3	TGCGCCAGCAGCCAAGATTTAGTTCCTGATACGCAGTATTTT	CASSQDLVPDTQYF
.	TRBV4-2	.	TRBJ1-1	TGTGCCAGCAGCCAACAAGCGGGAACTGAAGCTTTCTTT	CASSQQAGTEAFF
.	TRBV5-1	.	TRBJ1-2	TGCGCCAGCAGCCCGAGGCTGTCAGACAGAACCTATGGCTACACCTTC	CASSPRLSDRTYGYTF
TRBD1	TRBV24-1	once	TRBJ2-3	TGTGCCACGGGTTTCGGGACAGTTCCAGATACGCAGTATTTT	CATGFGTVPDTQYF
TRBD2	TRBV28	.	TRBJ2-1	TGTGCCAGCAGTTTAGGGACTAGCGGGAAGTCCTACAATGAGCAGTTCTTC	CASSLGTSGKSYNEQFF
.	TRBV5-1	.	TRBJ1-3	TGCGCCAGCAGTAAGACAGGAGCCTCTGGAAACACCATATATTTT	CASSKTGASGNTIYF
.	TRBV28	.	TRBJ1-5	TGTGCCAGCAGTTTCTCCCCGACCGGGACAATCAATCAGCCCCAGCATTTT	CASSFSPTGTINQPQHF
.	TRBV11-3	once	TRBJ2-3	TGTGCCAAGCACCGTTGGGATACGCAGTATTTT	CAKHRWDTQYF
.	TRBV28	.	TRBJ1-1	TGTGCCAGCAGCCAAGATTCAGGCCCTGAAGCTTTCTTT	CASSQDSGPEAFF
TRBD1	TRBV15	once	TRBJ1-1	TGTGCCACCAGCAGAGGAGGGGCAGGGGGCACTGAAGCTTTCTTT	CATSRGGAGGTEAFF
.	TRBV11-3	.	TRBJ1-4	TGTGCCAGCAGCGTGACTGCAACTAATGAAAAACTGTTTTTT	CASSVTATNEKLFF
TRBD2	TRBV12-5	few	TRBJ2-7	TGTGCTATCTCTAGCGGGAACTCCTACGAGCAGTACTTC	CAISSGNSYEQYF
TRBD2	TRBV19	once	TRBJ2-7	TGTGCCAGTAGTCCTAGCGGGAGGGGCGAGCAGTACTTC	CASSPSGRGEQYF
.	TRBV6-6	.	TRBJ1-3	TGTGCCAGCAGTTCGGGCACCATATATTTT	CASSSGTIYF
.	TRBV7-9	.	TRBJ2-7	TGTGCCAGCAGCTTCAGGGGCTCCTACGAGCAGTACTTC	CASSFRGSYEQYF
.	TRBV28	.	TRBJ1-5	TGTGCCAGCAGTTTACCCTTAAAAGCCCAGCCCCAGCATTTT	CASSLPLKAQPQHF
TRBD2	TRBV4-1	.	TRBJ2-1	TGCGCCAGCAGCCAAGAACCCGGACTAGAAAATGAGCAGTTCTTC	CASSQEPGLENEQFF
.	TRBV5-1	.	TRBJ2-3	TGCGCCAGCAGCATGGCCTTAGATACGCAGTATTTT	CASSMALDTQYF
.	TRBV7-6	.	TRBJ2-2	TGTGCCAGCAGCTTAGAAGGACAGAGGACCGGGGAGCTGTTTTTT	CASSLEGQRTGELFF
.	TRBV6-4	.	TRBJ1-2	TGTGCCAGCAGTGACTCGATAGGGGGTGACAACTATGGCTACACCTTC	CASSDSIGGDNYGYTF
.	TRBV3-1/TRBV3-2	few	TRBJ1-6	TGTGCCAGCAGCCAAGTCCTTCTAGATTCACCCCTCCACTTT	CASSQVLLDSPLHF
.	TRBV21-1	.	TRBJ2-7	TGTGCCAGCAGCAAAGCAGGGAATAGCGGGAGGGCACCCTACGAGCAGTACTTC	CASSKAGNSGRAPYEQYF
.	TRBV4-1	.	TRBJ2-3	TGCGCCAGCAGCCAAGCAAGGGGGGGGCGAGGGGATACGCAGTATTTT	CASSQARGGRGDTQYF
.	TRBV5-8	.	TRBJ1-5	TGTGCCAGCACCCTAGAGAGGTCTCAGCCCCAGCATTTT	CASTLERSQPQHF
TRBD1	TRBV5-1	.	TRBJ1-2	TGCGCCAGCAGCTTGGATTGGGGACAGGGTTCGGGCGGCTACACCTTC	CASSLDWGQGSGGYTF
.	TRBV11-2	.	TRBJ1-3	TGTGCCAGCAGCTTAGATTATCGAAACACCATATATTTT	CASSLDYRNTIYF
.	TRBV10-1	.	TRBJ2-2	TGCGCCAGCAGTGTCGGGGGAGACACCGGGGAGCTGTTTTTT	CASSVGGDTGELFF
TRBD2	TRBV3-1/TRBV3-2	once	TRBJ2-2	TGTGCCAGCAGCTACCGACTAGCGGGGGTTACCGGGGAGCTGTTTTTT	CASSYRLAGVTGELFF
.	TRBV21-1	.	TRBJ2-5	TGTGCCAGCAGCAAGGAGGGGACTAGCGAATACCAAGAGACCCAGTACTTC	CASSKEGTSEYQETQYF
.	TRBV24-1	.	TRBJ1-5	TGTGCCACCAGTTCGGCAGGTCAGGACAATCAGCCCCAGCATTTT	CATSSAGQDNQPQHF